This TCR beta chain was retrieved from a study of T-cell reconstitution after alpha-beta-depleted transplantation in children. Unique molecular identifiers were incorporated into the prepared TCRbeta library. In TCRdb, the PCR reads were re-called with MiXCR into one record per CDR3 protein. The sample yields 500,000 or so distinct CDR3 sequences, around a third seen once. V was shortened by 3 bases and J by 4 bases, with 13 bases between the two germline ends. The germline gives CDR1 KGHSH, CDR2 LQKENI. CDR3 length equals 15 residues. The clonotype comes from a human donor who donated a stem cell graft to a child with aplastic anemia. The sequencing here drew on PBMCs from the stem cell graft donor, taken from the stem cell graft. V usage is TRBV18 and J usage is TRBJ1-5; TRBD1 might be the D (5 bases). The CDR3 DNA is TGTGCCAGCTCACCTAAAGGGACGGGGAATCAGCCCCAGCATTTT. This gives the protein CASSPKGTGNQPQHF.